These 23 T cell receptor beta chains originate from one sample sequenced in a study of OX40 agonist ivuxolimab in advanced cancers. Libraries were prepared by immunoSEQ multiplex PCR; TCRdb keeps only in-frame clonotypes and omits some of them. Of some 85,000 clones in the sample, roughly 88% were seen once. Specimen: CD4+ or CD8+ T cells sorted from blood, collected in a trial of the OX40 agonist ivuxolimab. All receptors derive from an adult with an advanced solid tumor such as melanoma, head and neck, liver or kidney cancer.

The chain has TRBV21-1 and TRBJ1-2; the D call TRBD1 from the table was never checked on the DNA. TRBV21-1 counts as a pseudogene. CDR3 length: 16 amino acids. The CDR3 DNA is TGTGCCAGCAGCAAAGGGGGCGCCCGATCTAACTATGGCTACACCTTC. It is translated as CASSKGGARSNYGYTF.

The gene calls are TRBV7-9 and TRBJ1-2; no reliable D call. Germline CDR1 SEHNR, CDR2 FQNEAQ (reference sequence). The CDR3 is 14 residues long. Trimming took 5 bases from V and 3 from J, leaving 13 bases between them. CDR3 region: CASSPIDSYYGYTF. As DNA, the CDR3 is TGTGCCAGCAGCCCAATCGACTCGTACTATGGCTACACCTTC.

This chain joins TRBV5-4 and TRBJ2-2, with 7 bases lining up with TRBD1. The germline V gene encodes CDR1 SGHNT and CDR2 YYREEE (reference sequence). J gave up 6 bases and V 5 bases, and 4 bases lay outside the gene matches. The CDR3 loop spans 13 amino acids. The CDR3 sequence: CASSFDRAGELFF. Written as DNA, the CDR3 is TGTGCCAGCAGTTTTGACAGGGCCGGGGAGCTGTTTTTT.

The chain recombines TRBV5-1 with TRBJ1-3, with 7 bases identical to TRBD1. This CDR3 contains 14 residues. Germline lookup yields CDR1 SGHRS and CDR2 YFSETQ. V shed 5 bases, J shed 2 bases, and the junction held 4 bases outside the gene matches. The CDR3 DNA sequence: TGCGCCAGCAGGCCGCAGGGGGCTGGAAACACCATATATTTT. This translates into CASRPQGAGNTIYF.

The chain is built from TRBV2 and TRBJ1-1, with D tentatively TRBD1 (6 bases). This CDR3 comprises 14 residues. V was trimmed by 4 bases and J by 0 bases, leaving 9 bases between them. Germline V gene lookup returns CDR1 SNHLY and CDR2 FYNNEI. This chain's CDR3 is CASSGGALNTEAFF. Here the CDR3 DNA reads TGTGCCAGCAGTGGGGGGGCTTTGAACACTGAAGCTTTCTTT.

The chain has TRBV29-1 and TRBJ1-2; D might be TRBD1 (6 bases). V shed 4 bases and J shed 6 bases, with 12 bases lying between them. In germline, CDR1 is SQVTM, CDR2 ANQGSEA. The CDR3 length is 12 residues. The CDR3 DNA sequence: TGCAGCGTTGTAGGGCAGGGGAATGGCTACACCTTC. Translation gives CSVVGQGNGYTF.

This chain links TRBV2 with TRBJ1-2; D ambiguous. CDR1 SNHLY and CDR2 FYNNEI come from the germline V gene. This CDR3 has 14 residues. V lost 2 bases and J 4 bases, leaving 11 bases between the germline ends. This chain's CDR3 is CASSESRRPYGYTF. The CDR3 nucleotides read TGTGCCAGCAGTGAATCGAGGCGGCCCTATGGCTACACCTTC.

This clone was detected only once. The CDR3 loop is CASSYSRTGGSPLHF. CDR3 DNA sequence: TGTGCCAGCAGTTACTCGAGGACTGGGGGCTCACCCCTCCACTTT. This chain links TRBV6-5 with TRBJ1-6, with a weak D call TRBD1 (6 bases). V dropped 0 bases and J dropped 10 bases, with 13 bases sitting between them. The CDR3 covers 15 residues. Germline V CDR1 and CDR2: MNHEY, SVGAGI.

The chain has TRBV5-1 and TRBJ2-1; weak D call: TRBD1 (6 bases). V was shortened by 10 bases and J by 5 bases, with 13 bases between the two germline ends. Germline V gene data show CDR1 as SGHRS and CDR2 as YFSETQ. The CDR3 consists of 12 residues. CDR3 sequence reads: CAGGRDNNEQFF. CDR3 in DNA: TGCGCCGGGGGCAGGGACAACAATGAGCAGTTCTTC.

This chain joins TRBV29-1 and TRBJ1-2, with D possibly being TRBD1 (5 bases). This CDR3 has 12 amino acids. Deletions cut 4 bases from V and 5 bases from J, with 11 bases between. Germline V gene data show CDR1 as SQVTM and CDR2 as ANQGSEA. In nucleotides, the CDR3 is TGCAGCGTTGCGGGCAAGGGGTATGGCTACACCTTC. It is translated as CSVAGKGYGYTF. Filled out from reference TRBV29-1 and TRBJ1-2, the complete variable domain reads SAVISQKPSRDICQRGTSLTIQCQVDSQVTMMFWYRQQPGQSLTLIATANQGSEATYESGFVIDKFPISRPNLTFSTLTVSNMSPEDSSIYLCSVAGKGYGYTFGSGTRLTVV.

This sequence joins TRBV27 and TRBJ2-7, with a tentative D call TRBD2 (5 bases). V was cut by 5 bases and J by 3 bases, with 14 bases left in between. Germline CDR1 MNHEY, CDR2 SMNVEV (reference sequence). CDR3 length equals 14 residues. The CDR3 DNA is TGTGCCAGCAGTAAATGGGGAGTTGGCTACGAGCAGTACTTC. Amino acids: CASSKWGVGYEQYF.

A single count supports this clone. This chain joins TRBV19 and TRBJ1-3; D is ambiguous. The CDR3 totals 16 residues. The germline V and J ends were trimmed by 5 bases and 2 bases, with 16 bases remaining between them. Germline V CDR1 and CDR2: LNHDA, SQIVND (reference sequence). Written as DNA, the CDR3 is TGTGCCAGTAGTCCAAGGACGGATACGGCTGGAAACACCATATATTTT. Protein: CASSPRTDTAGNTIYF.

The V and J genes are TRBV9 and TRBJ2-2; D is unresolved. The V end lost 4 bases, the J end lost 3 bases, and 7 bases lay between the germline ends. The CDR3 contains 13 residues. Looked up from germline, CDR1 is SGDLS and CDR2 is YYNGEE. CDR3 DNA sequence: TGTGCCAGCAGCTTCACCTACACCGGGGAGCTGTTTTTT. As protein: CASSFTYTGELFF.

This rearrangement joins TRBV29-1 to TRBJ2-5, with TRBD2 matching over 7 bases. V shed 0 bases and J 5 bases; nucleotides not matched to a gene: 0. CDR1 and CDR2 (germline): SQVTM, ANQGSEA. The CDR3 runs 12 residues. The CDR3 protein is CSVEELAETQYF. CDR3 coding DNA: TGCAGCGTTGAAGAACTAGCGGAGACCCAGTACTTC.

The chain uses TRBV7-8 and TRBJ2-5; D may correspond to TRBD1 or TRBD2 (6 bases each). V was shortened by 7 bases and J by 4 bases, with 19 bases between the two germline ends. The CDR3 has 15 residues. Germline V gene data show CDR1 as SGHVS and CDR2 as FQNEAQ. The CDR3 sequence is CASNLRGARRETQYF. The CDR3 DNA sequence: TGTGCCAGCAACCTAAGGGGGGCCCGCCGAGAGACCCAGTACTTC.

The chain links TRBV19 to TRBJ2-1, with TRBD1 identical over 7 bases. The length of the CDR3 is 15 residues. V lost 4 bases to trimming and J lost 7 bases; unmatched junction nucleotides: 10. CDR1 is LNHDA and CDR2 is SQIVND in the germline V gene (reference sequence). CDR3 protein: CASSTPWDSWNEQFF. CDR3 DNA sequence: TGTGCCAGTAGTACCCCATGGGACAGTTGGAATGAGCAGTTCTTC. Drawing the rest from reference TRBV19 and TRBJ2-1, the complete variable domain is DGGITQSPKYLFRKEGQNVTLSCEQNLNHDAMYWYRQDPGQGLRLIYYSQIVNDFQKGDIAEGYSVSREKKESFPLTVTSAQKNPTAFYLCASSTPWDSWNEQFFGPGTRLTVL.

CDR3 protein: CASSGGVVGVGMNTEAFF. DNA for the CDR3: TGTGCCAGCAGTGGGGGTGTTGTTGGGGTAGGGATGAACACTGAAGCTTTCTTT. The chain uses TRBV25-1 and TRBJ1-1; D uncertain. The ends were cut back, 4 bases at V and 0 bases at J, with 21 bases in the middle. Germline-derived CDR1 and CDR2 are MGHDK and SYGVNS. The CDR3 covers 18 residues.

This chain joins TRBV12-5 and TRBJ2-5, with TRBD2 as a possible D gene (5 bases). The germline gives CDR1 LGHNT, CDR2 FRNRAP. Trimming pared 0 bases from V and 5 bases from J, leaving 16 bases between. The CDR3 has 16 residues. CDR3 sequence (DNA): TGTGCTAGTGGTTTGGTACCGAGGGTTGGGATGGAGACCCAGTACTTC. Translation: CASGLVPRVGMETQYF.

In this sample, this clone turned up once. The V and J genes are TRBV5-1 and TRBJ1-6, with TRBD1 identical over 8 bases. This CDR3 spans 17 amino acids. Trimming cost V 1 base and J 3 bases; bases outside gene matches: 6. The germline CDR1 and CDR2 sequences are SGHRS and YFSETQ. CDR3 in amino acids: CASSLSRGPNYNSPLHF. DNA for the CDR3: TGCGCCAGCAGCTTGTCCAGGGGGCCCAACTATAATTCACCCCTCCACTTT. Complete variable domain (other parts from reference TRBV5-1 and TRBJ1-6): KAGVTQTPRYLIKTRGQQVTLSCSPISGHRSVSWYQQTPGQGLQFLFEYFSETQRNKGNFPGRFSGRQFSNSRSEMNVSTLELGDSALYLCASSLSRGPNYNSPLHFGNGTRLTVT.

The chain combines TRBV2 with TRBJ1-6; tentatively, D is TRBD1 (5 bases). CDR3 length: 15 amino acids. Deletions cut 4 bases from V and 8 bases from J, with 15 bases between. Germline CDR1 and CDR2: SNHLY and FYNNEI. As DNA, the CDR3 is TGTGCCAGCAGTGTAACTAGGGACGGCCATTCACCCCTCCACTTT. Encoded protein: CASSVTRDGHSPLHF.

The rearrangement links TRBV5-4 to TRBJ2-5; 9 bases agree with TRBD2. Germline V gene data show CDR1 as SGHNT and CDR2 as YYREEE (reference sequence). V trimming: 4 bases; J trimming: 2 bases; junction bases outside the gene matches: 6. This CDR3 comprises 15 residues. The CDR3 loop is CASSGTGLAQETQYF. CDR3 DNA: TGTGCCAGCAGCGGAACCGGACTAGCGCAAGAGACCCAGTACTTC.

The J gene is TRBJ1-2, the V gene TRBV6-1, with 12 bases fitting TRBD1. The germline V gene encodes CDR1 MNHNS and CDR2 SASEGT. The ends lost 8 bases at V and 5 bases at J; junction bases unmatched: 6. This CDR3 is 14 amino acids long. The CDR3 nucleotides read TGTGCCAGCCGGGACAGGGGGCCAGGATATGGCTACACCTTC. Protein: CASRDRGPGYGYTF.

The V gene is TRBV7-9, the J gene TRBJ2-1; no firm D call. There are 13 residues in the CDR3. Trimming pared 5 bases from V and 0 bases from J, leaving 5 bases between. Germline CDR1 is SEHNR and CDR2 is FQNEAQ (reference sequence). The CDR3, as DNA: TGTGCCAGCAGCCCTAGCTCCTACAATGAGCAGTTCTTC. As protein: CASSPSSYNEQFF.